A single sample gave rise to the 5 T cell receptor beta chains below, sequenced in a study of cytomegalovirus exposure and HLA in healthy donors. PCR involved 60 Vbeta and 13 Jbeta primers. The table came from immunoSEQ multiplex PCR; TCRdb's copy has only in-frame clones and leaves some out. The table includes hundreds of thousands of clones, roughly 84% detected once. Sequencing was done on a sample of PBMCs. The receptors come from a boy aged 2 to 9 in good health and CMV-seronegative.

The chain uses TRBV7-2 and TRBJ2-1; possible D gene TRBD1, 6 bases. The CDR3 is 14 amino acids. From germline, CDR1 is SGHTA and CDR2 FQGNSA. Trimming took 1 base from V and 8 from J, leaving 12 bases between them. The chain's CDR3 is CASSLVPGVYEQFF. The CDR3, as DNA: TGTGCCAGCAGCTTAGTCCCAGGGGTCTATGAGCAGTTCTTC.

J is TRBJ1-5 and V is TRBV2, with TRBD1 matching over 10 bases. CDR1 SNHLY and CDR2 FYNNEI come from the germline V gene. This CDR3 comprises 13 residues. V dropped 6 bases and J dropped 9; count of bases not matched to a gene: 5. CDR3 residues: CASSARDRGPQHF. In nucleotides, the CDR3 is TGTGCCAGCAGCGCAAGGGACAGGGGGCCCCAGCATTTT.

DNA for the CDR3: TGTGCCACCAGCAGAGACAGATACTCCTACGAGCAGTACTTC. Its translation: CATSRDRYSYEQYF. V gene TRBV15 combines with J gene TRBJ2-7, with D uncertain. CDR3 size: 14 residues. V lost 0 bases, J lost 0 bases, and 6 bases lay in between. Per the germline V gene, CDR1 is LNHNV and CDR2 is YYDKDF (reference sequence).

The sample holds a few counts of this clone. The chain uses TRBV6-5 and TRBJ1-2, with 11 bases aligning to TRBD1. Germline V gene lookup returns CDR1 MNHEY and CDR2 SVGAGI. CDR3 length equals 14 residues. Trimming took 5 bases from V and 8 from J; bases not matched to a gene: 7. The CDR3 DNA sequence: TGTGCCAGCAGTGGCCGGGACAGGGGGTTAGGCTACACCTTC. It yields the protein CASSGRDRGLGYTF.

This rearrangement joins TRBV7-8 to TRBJ2-4, with 8 bases identical to TRBD1. Germline loops: CDR1 SGHVS, CDR2 FQNEAQ. The V segment lost 5 bases and the J segment 0 bases; nucleotides outside the gene matches: 9. This CDR3 has 17 residues. CDR3 DNA sequence: TGTGCCAGCAGCCCCTTACAGGGGGAACTAGCCAAAAACATTCAGTACTTC. Residues: CASSPLQGELAKNIQYF.